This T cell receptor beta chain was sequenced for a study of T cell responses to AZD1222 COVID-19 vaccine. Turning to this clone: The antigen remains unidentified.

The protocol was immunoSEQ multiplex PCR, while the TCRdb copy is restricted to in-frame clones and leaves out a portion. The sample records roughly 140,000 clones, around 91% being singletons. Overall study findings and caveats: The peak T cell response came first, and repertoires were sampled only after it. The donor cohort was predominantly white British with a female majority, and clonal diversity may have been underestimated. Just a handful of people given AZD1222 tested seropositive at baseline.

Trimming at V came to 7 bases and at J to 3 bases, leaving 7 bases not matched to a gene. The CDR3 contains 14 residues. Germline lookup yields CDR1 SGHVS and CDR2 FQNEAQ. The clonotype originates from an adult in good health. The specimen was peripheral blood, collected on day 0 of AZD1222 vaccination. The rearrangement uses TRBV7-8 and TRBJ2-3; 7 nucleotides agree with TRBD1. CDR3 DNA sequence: TGTGCCAGCACAGACAGGGCCTGGACAGATACGCAGTATTTT. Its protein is CASTDRAWTDTQYF.